This TCR beta chain derives from a study of cytomegalovirus exposure and HLA in healthy donors. Study findings and constraints: Productive status was seen about 90% or about 30% of the time for most TCR beta V segments in an earlier analysis.

The CDR3 totals 15 residues. Germline lookup yields CDR1 MDHEN and CDR2 SYDVKM. V was shortened by 8 bases and J by 3 bases, with 20 bases between the two germline ends. The PCR made use of 60 Vbeta and 13 Jbeta primers. The method was immunoSEQ multiplex PCR; TCRdb's version includes in-frame clones alone and lacks a portion of them. The sample has 100,000 to 150,000 clones; 15% to 20% are singletons. This clone appeared a few times. Its target is not known. This TCR was recovered from a female donor in good health and CMV-seropositive. The sequencing input was PBMCs. The J gene is TRBJ2-7, the V gene TRBV28; TRBD1 might be the D (5 bases). In DNA, the CDR3 is TGTGCCAGCCTCCGTGCAGGGTCTGGTCACTACGAGCAGTACTTC. Amino acid sequence: CASLRAGSGHYEQYF.